The present T cell receptor (beta chain) was sequenced within a study of T-cell memory formation after mild COVID-19. Study conclusions and caveats: The authors left the SARS-CoV-2 specificity of second-wave clones peaking on day 37 unconfirmed. Shrinking CD4+ clones resided mostly in CM and EM, and CD8+ ones in EMRA.

Germline CDR1 is SEHNR and CDR2 is FQNEAQ (reference sequence). This CDR3 is 15 amino acids long. The ends lost 5 bases at V and 5 bases at J; junction bases unmatched: 7. A word on this clonotype: Its antigen is not known.

One entry per CDR3 protein, called by TCRdb with MiXCR from the 5' RACE reads. Altogether 150,000 to 200,000 distinct CDR3 sequences are present, roughly 15% being singletons, with the ten largest covering over 12%. This chain links TRBV7-9 with TRBJ2-7; 12 bases match TRBD2. This receptor was obtained from an adult woman who had mild COVID-19 (a few samples of this study predate the infection). Cell type and time point are not known. Sequencing input: PBMCs or a T cell subset sorted from them (not recorded which). This CDR3 is CASSPQTSGRHEQYF. CDR3 DNA: TGTGCCAGCAGCCCACAGACTAGCGGGAGACACGAGCAGTACTTC.